This T cell receptor (beta chain) was recovered during a study of CD8 T cells in ankylosing spondylitis. Trimming removed 7 bases from V and 7 bases from J; junction bases left unmatched: 15. Germline V CDR1 and CDR2: DFQATT, SNEGSKA (reference sequence). The CDR3 is made up of 14 amino acids. TCRdb called the 5' RACE reads again in MiXCR, with one record for every CDR3 protein. This table has approximately 190,000 distinct CDR3 sequences, 10% to 15% appearing once. The chain couples TRBV20-1 to TRBJ1-2, with 7 bases identical to TRBD1. The receptor was isolated from a female donor with ankylosing spondylitis or in good health (not recorded which). Sequenced input: blood, either unsorted or a sorted T cell fraction (not recorded which). This CDR3 reads CSGDGQVLEVGYTF. The CDR3 DNA reads TGCAGTGGAGATGGACAGGTGCTGGAGGTTGGCTACACCTTC.